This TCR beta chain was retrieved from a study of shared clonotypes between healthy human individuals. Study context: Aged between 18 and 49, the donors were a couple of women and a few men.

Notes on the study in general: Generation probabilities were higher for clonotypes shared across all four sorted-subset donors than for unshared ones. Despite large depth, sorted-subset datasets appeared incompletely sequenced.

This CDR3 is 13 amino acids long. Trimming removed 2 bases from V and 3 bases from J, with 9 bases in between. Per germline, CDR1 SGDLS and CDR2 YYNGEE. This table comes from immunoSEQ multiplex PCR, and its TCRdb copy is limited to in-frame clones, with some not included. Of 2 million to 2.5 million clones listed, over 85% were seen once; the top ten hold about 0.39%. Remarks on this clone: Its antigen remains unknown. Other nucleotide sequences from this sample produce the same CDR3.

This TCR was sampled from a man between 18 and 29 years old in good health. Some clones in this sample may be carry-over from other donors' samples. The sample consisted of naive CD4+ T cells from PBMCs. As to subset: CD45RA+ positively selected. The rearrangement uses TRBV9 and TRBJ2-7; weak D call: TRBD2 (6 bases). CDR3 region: CASSVGGFYEQYF. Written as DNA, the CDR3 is TGTGCCAGCAGCGTCGGGGGATTCTACGAGCAGTACTTC.